The next 10 T cell receptor beta chains were all read from a single sample in a study of response to subunit inactivated influenza vaccine. TCRdb re-called the RT-PCR reads with MiXCR, one entry per CDR3 protein. The data hold 600,000 to 850,000 distinct CDR3 sequences, with roughly 15% observed a single time. The material sequenced was PBMCs from blood, taken 14 to 15 days before vaccination. Receptors originate from a man in his fifties who received an inactivated influenza vaccine.

In this sample, this clonotype turned up a few times. J is TRBJ1-4 and V is TRBV6-5; 10 bases are shared with TRBD1. CDR3 length: 17 amino acids. Trimming cost V 2 bases and J 5 bases; bases outside gene matches: 8. Per germline, CDR1 MNHEY and CDR2 SVGAGI. In nucleotides, the CDR3 is TGTGCCAGCAGTTACGGGGACAGGGGTGTCCAAAATGAAAAACTGTTTTTT. It specifies CASSYGDRGVQNEKLFF.

This clonotype was found a few times. The chain joins TRBV27 to TRBJ1-5; D may be TRBD1 (6 bases). This CDR3 contains 15 residues. The germline V and J ends were trimmed by 0 bases and 6 bases, with 12 bases remaining between them. Germline lookup yields CDR1 MNHEY and CDR2 SMNVEV (reference sequence). The CDR3: CASSLSRDKGQPQHF. CDR3 in DNA: TGTGCCAGCAGTTTATCGAGGGACAAAGGTCAGCCCCAGCATTTT.

This chain connects TRBV4-1 to TRBJ2-1; the match to TRBD2 covers 9 bases. CDR3 size: 16 residues. V was pared by 0 bases and J by 5 bases, with 5 bases of the junction left unmatched. Germline assignment: CDR1 MGHRA and CDR2 YSYEKL. For the CDR3, the DNA is TGCGCCAGCAGCCAAGAAGGCGGGGGGGCCGACAATGAGCAGTTCTTC. Protein: CASSQEGGGADNEQFF.

The chain has TRBV21-1 and TRBJ2-3; whether TRBD2, the table's D call, matches the DNA was not checked. TRBV21-1 is a pseudogene segment. This CDR3 is built from 16 residues. The CDR3 spells CASSKRTSRDTDTQYF. CDR3 nucleotides: TGTGCCAGCAGCAAAAGGACTAGCCGAGACACAGATACGCAGTATTTT.

This clonotype was observed a few times. The genes are TRBV25-1 and TRBJ2-1, with D perhaps matching TRBD1 (6 bases). Trimming stripped 5 bases from V and 7 bases from J, with 21 bases between. Germline loops: CDR1 MGHDK, CDR2 SYGVNS. The CDR3 runs to 16 residues. This CDR3 reads CASSLRDIGWPNEQFF. CDR3 nucleotides: TGTGCCAGCAGTCTACGGGACATCGGCTGGCCTAATGAGCAGTTCTTC.

This sequence joins TRBV2 and TRBJ1-2; D is unclear. The CDR3 is 13 residues long. The V end was cut by 6 bases, the J end by 4 bases, with 12 bases between. The germline gives CDR1 SNHLY, CDR2 FYNNEI. CDR3 sequence (DNA): TGTGCCAGCAGCGAGGACGGCACCTATGGCTACACCTTC. Its protein product is CASSEDGTYGYTF.

This clonotype was seen a few times. The genes are TRBV10-3 and TRBJ2-7; unclear D gene. Germline loops: CDR1 ENHRY, CDR2 SYGVKD. V was pared by 0 bases and J by 7 bases, with 22 bases between. This CDR3 is 17 amino acids long. In nucleotides, the CDR3 is TGTGCCATCAGTGAGTCGATTTCTGGGGTACCCAACCGGGAGCAGTACTTC. It yields the protein CAISESISGVPNREQYF.

The CDR3 reads CSAPPLGGGRSYEQYF. DNA for the CDR3: TGCAGTGCTCCCCCCCTGGGGGGAGGCCGCTCCTACGAGCAGTACTTC. This chain joins TRBV20-1 and TRBJ2-7; possible D gene TRBD2, 6 bases. In germline, CDR1 is DFQATT, CDR2 SNEGSKA (reference sequence). V was shortened by 5 bases and J by 0 bases, with 20 bases between the two germline ends. The CDR3 is 16 residues long.

This chain joins TRBV28 and TRBJ2-1, with 12 bases identical to TRBD2. The V gene's germline CDR1 is MDHEN and CDR2 SYDVKM. The CDR3 runs to 16 residues. Losses at the gene ends were 3 bases for V and 6 bases for J; bases not matched to a gene: 6. The CDR3 region is CASSFPPGLAGNEQFF. The CDR3 DNA reads TGTGCCAGCAGTTTCCCTCCGGGACTAGCGGGCAATGAGCAGTTCTTC.

The chain links TRBV7-8 to TRBJ1-2; tentatively, D is TRBD1 (5 bases). The length of the CDR3 is 16 residues. The germline V gene encodes CDR1 SGHVS and CDR2 FQNEAQ. Trimming stripped 2 bases from V and 0 bases from J, with 13 bases between. The CDR3 sequence is CASSLRWGKPNYGYTF. The DNA of the CDR3 is TGTGCCAGCAGCTTACGATGGGGCAAGCCTAACTATGGCTACACCTTC.